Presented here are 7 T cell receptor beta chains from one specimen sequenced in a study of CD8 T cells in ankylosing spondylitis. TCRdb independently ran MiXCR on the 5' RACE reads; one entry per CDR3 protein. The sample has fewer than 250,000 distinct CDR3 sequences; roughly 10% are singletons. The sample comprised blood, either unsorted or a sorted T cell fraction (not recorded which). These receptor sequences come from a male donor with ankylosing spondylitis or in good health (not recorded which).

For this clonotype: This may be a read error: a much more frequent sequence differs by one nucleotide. CDR3 bases: TGTGCCATCAGTCCCGACAGCAAGAGTCAGCCCCGGCATTTT. This codes for CAISPDSKSQPRHF. The V and J genes are TRBV10-3 and TRBJ1-5; perhaps TRBD1 as D (5 bases). Germline V lookup: CDR1 ENHRY, CDR2 SYGVKD. The CDR3 has 14 residues.

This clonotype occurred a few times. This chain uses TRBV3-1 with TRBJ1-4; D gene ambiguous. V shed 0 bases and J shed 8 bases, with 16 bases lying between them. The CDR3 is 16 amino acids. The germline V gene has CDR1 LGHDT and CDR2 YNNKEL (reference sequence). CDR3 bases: TGTGCCAGCAGCCAAGAAATCGCAACGTTTGGGGAAAAACTGTTTTTT. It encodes CASSQEIATFGEKLFF.

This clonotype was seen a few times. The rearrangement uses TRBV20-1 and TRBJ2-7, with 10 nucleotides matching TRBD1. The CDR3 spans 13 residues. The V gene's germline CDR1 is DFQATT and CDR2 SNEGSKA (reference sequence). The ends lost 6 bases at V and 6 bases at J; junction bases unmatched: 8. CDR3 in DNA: TGCAGTGCCCCGGGACAGGGGTTCCTCGAGCAGTACTTC. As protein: CSAPGQGFLEQYF.

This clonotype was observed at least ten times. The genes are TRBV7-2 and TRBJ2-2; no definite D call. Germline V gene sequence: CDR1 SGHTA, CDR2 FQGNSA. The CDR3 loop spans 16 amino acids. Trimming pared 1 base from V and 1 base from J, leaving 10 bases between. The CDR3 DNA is TGTGCCAGCAGCTTAGAGCTCCCCGTGAACACCGGGGAGCTGTTTTTT. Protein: CASSLELPVNTGELFF.

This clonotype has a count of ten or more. The CDR3 DNA reads as TGTGCCAGCAGCTTAAATCCGGGATTGAACACTGAAGCTTTCTTT. Its protein is CASSLNPGLNTEAFF. The genes are TRBV7-3 and TRBJ1-1; D is unresolved. CDR1 and CDR2 from the germline V gene are SGHTA and FQGTGA. This CDR3 has 15 residues. The V and J ends lost 1 base and 0 bases respectively, with 9 bases between them.

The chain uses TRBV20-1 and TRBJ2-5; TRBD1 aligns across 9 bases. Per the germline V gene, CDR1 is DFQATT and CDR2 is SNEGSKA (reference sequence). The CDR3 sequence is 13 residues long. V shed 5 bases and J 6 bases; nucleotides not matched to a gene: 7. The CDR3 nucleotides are TGCAGTGCTCAGGGACAGGGTGTACAGACCCAGTACTTC. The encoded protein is CSAQGQGVQTQYF.

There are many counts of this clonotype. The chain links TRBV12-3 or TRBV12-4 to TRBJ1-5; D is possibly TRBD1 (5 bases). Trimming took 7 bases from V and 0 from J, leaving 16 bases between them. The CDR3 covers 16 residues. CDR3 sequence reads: CASTTGASNSNQPQHF. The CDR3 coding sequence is TGTGCCAGCACCACCGGGGCCTCGAATAGCAATCAGCCCCAGCATTTT.